The next 13 T cell receptor beta chains were all read from a single sample in a study of graft-versus-host responses after intestinal transplantation. Only in-frame clones appear in the TCRdb table, and some are missing; sequencing was by immunoSEQ multiplex PCR. The sample lists roughly 25,000 clones, approximately 87% occurring once. Source: PBMCs, taken around 28 days after intestinal transplant. These receptors were taken from a human patient who received an intestinal transplant, so some T cells may come from the graft donor.

As to this clone: The junction differs from germline at one of its ends, possibly a read error. The chain couples TRBV11-2 to TRBJ2-1; maybe TRBD1 (6 bases). CDR3 length equals 14 residues. Germline-derived CDR1 and CDR2 are SGHAT and FQNNGV. The CDR3 coding sequence is TGTGCCAGCAGCTTAATGGGGGCCCCGGGCTCAGCAGTCTTC. It yields the protein CASSLMGAPGSAVF.

This clone has more than one count but fewer than ten. CDR3 sequence: CASSLGAGQGNTEAFF. The CDR3 DNA is TGCGCCAGCAGCTTGGGGGCCGGACAGGGGAACACTGAAGCTTTCTTT. The rearrangement links TRBV5-1 to TRBJ1-1, with TRBD1 matching over 8 bases. There are 16 residues in the CDR3. Trimming took 0 bases from V and 1 from J; bases not matched to a gene: 5. The germline gives CDR1 SGHRS, CDR2 YFSETQ.

This chain's CDR3 is CASSLDGGRPSYEQYF. The CDR3 DNA reads TGCGCCAGCAGCTTGGACGGCGGGAGACCATCCTACGAGCAGTACTTC. The J gene is TRBJ2-7, the V gene TRBV5-1; 7 nucleotides match TRBD2. CDR3 length equals 16 residues. The germline CDR1 and CDR2 sequences are SGHRS and YFSETQ. V shed 0 bases and J 1 base; nucleotides not matched to a gene: 7.

In nucleotides, the CDR3 is TGCGCCAGCAGCAAGCGGGAGGGCCGAAACGCGTACGAGCAGTACTTC. Protein product: CASSKREGRNAYEQYF. The V and J genes are TRBV10-1 and TRBJ2-5; 10 bases match TRBD2. The better agreement between TRBJ2-7 and the DNA end casts doubt on the J call. CDR3 size: 16 residues. Germline V gives CDR1 WNHNN, CDR2 SYGVQD (reference sequence).

The J gene is TRBJ2-5, the V gene TRBV6-5, with D possibly matching TRBD2 (6 bases). The V and J ends lost 0 bases and 4 bases respectively, with 15 bases between them. This CDR3 region has 16 residues. From germline, CDR1 is MNHEY and CDR2 SVGAGI. The CDR3 is CASSYSRYSGAETQYF. In DNA, the CDR3 is TGTGCCAGCAGTTACTCGAGATATTCGGGAGCAGAGACCCAGTACTTC.

The CDR3 loop reads CASSDPGSEAFF. DNA for the CDR3: TGTGCCAGCAGTGACCCTGGGTCTGAAGCTTTCTTT. The chain uses TRBV25-1 and TRBJ1-1, with D uncertain. Germline V gene sequence: CDR1 MGHDK, CDR2 SYGVNS. Between the trimmed V and J ends, which lost 3 bases and 6 bases, there was a span of 8 bases. The CDR3 length is 12 residues.

V and J are TRBV7-2 and TRBJ2-5; D gene uncertain. The length of the CDR3 is 12 residues. Trimming removed 6 bases from V and 7 bases from J, with 12 bases in between. CDR1 SGHTA and CDR2 FQGNSA come from the germline V gene. CDR3: CASSLATRTQYF. CDR3 DNA: TGTGCCAGCAGTCTGGCTACTCGGACCCAGTACTTC.

The chain couples TRBV7-2 to TRBJ2-1; TRBD2 matches 14 bases. The V gene's germline CDR1 is SGHTA and CDR2 FQGNSA. The CDR3 sequence is 17 residues long. The V gene end was trimmed by 1 base and the J gene end by 4 bases; junction bases not matched to a gene: 3. CDR3 protein: CASSLVGLAGVYNEQFF. The DNA of the CDR3 is TGTGCCAGCAGCTTAGTGGGACTAGCGGGAGTTTACAATGAGCAGTTCTTC.

The CDR3 region is CASSQDDQSGEKLFF. The CDR3 region has the DNA TGCGCCAGCAGCCAAGACGACCAATCGGGTGAAAAACTGTTTTTT. The V gene is TRBV4-1, the J gene TRBJ1-4; D remains unclear. V dropped 0 bases and J dropped 7 bases, with 12 bases sitting between them. The CDR3 totals 15 residues. The germline V gene has CDR1 MGHRA and CDR2 YSYEKL.

The rearrangement links TRBV18 to TRBJ2-3, with 14 bases aligning to TRBD2. The J segment lost 2 bases and the V segment lost 3 bases, leaving 7 bases of the junction unmatched. CDR1 and CDR2 from the germline V gene are KGHSH and LQKENI. The CDR3 has 18 residues. The CDR3: CASSPPGTSGGTTDTQYF. In DNA, the CDR3 is TGTGCCAGCTCACCGCCCGGGACTAGCGGGGGCACCACAGATACGCAGTATTTT. The full variable domain, in which reference TRBV18 and TRBJ2-3 provide the parts outside the CDR3, is NAGVMQNPRHLVRRRGQEARLRCSPMKGHSHVYWYRQLPEEGLKFMVYLQKENIIDESGMPKERFSAEFPKEGPSILRIQQVVRGDSAAYFCASSPPGTSGGTTDTQYFGPGTRLTVL.

Turning to this clone: The final CDR3 position lacks the conserved phenylalanine or tryptophan, pointing to a likely read error. The chain employs TRBV6-1 and TRBJ2-7; 7 positions agree with TRBD1. V lost 6 bases and J lost 0; bases outside the gene matches: 8. The CDR3 totals 15 residues. Per germline, CDR1 MNHNS and CDR2 SASEGT. The CDR3 DNA reads TGTGCCAGCAGCTACAGGGGCGTAACCTCCTACGAGCAGTACCTC. It translates to CASSYRGVTSYEQYL.

The chain carries TRBV7-3 and TRBJ2-2; 9 nucleotides align to TRBD1. The CDR3 consists of 14 residues. V dropped 5 bases and J dropped 7; count of bases not matched to a gene: 5. Per the germline V gene, CDR1 is SGHTA and CDR2 is FQGTGA. CDR3 in amino acids: CASSLQGAGGELFF. The CDR3 DNA reads TGTGCCAGCAGCCTACAGGGGGCGGGCGGGGAGCTGTTTTTT.

The chain couples TRBV6-9 to TRBJ1-5, with D possibly matching TRBD1 (5 bases). Germline-derived CDR1 and CDR2 are MNHGY and SVAAGI. The ends were cut back, 3 bases at V and 0 bases at J, with 9 bases in the middle. CDR3 length: 15 residues. CDR3 sequence reads: CASSYSGGSNQPQHF. The CDR3 DNA reads TGTGCCAGCAGTTACTCGGGGGGTAGCAATCAGCCCCAGCATTTT.